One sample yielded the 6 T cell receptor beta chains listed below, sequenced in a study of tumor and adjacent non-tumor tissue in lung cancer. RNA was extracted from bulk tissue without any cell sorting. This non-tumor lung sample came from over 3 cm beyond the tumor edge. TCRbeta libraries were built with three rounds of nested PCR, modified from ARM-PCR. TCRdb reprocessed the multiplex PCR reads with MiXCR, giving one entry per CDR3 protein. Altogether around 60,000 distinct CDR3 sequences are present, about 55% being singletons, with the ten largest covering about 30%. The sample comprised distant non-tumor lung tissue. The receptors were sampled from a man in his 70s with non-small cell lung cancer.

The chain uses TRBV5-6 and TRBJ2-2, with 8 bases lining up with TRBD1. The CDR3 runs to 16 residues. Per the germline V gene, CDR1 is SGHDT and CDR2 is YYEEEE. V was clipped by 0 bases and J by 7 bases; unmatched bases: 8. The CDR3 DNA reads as TGTGCCAGCAGCTTGGCCGAGGGACAGGACTTCGGGGAGCTGTTTTTT. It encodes CASSLAEGQDFGELFF.

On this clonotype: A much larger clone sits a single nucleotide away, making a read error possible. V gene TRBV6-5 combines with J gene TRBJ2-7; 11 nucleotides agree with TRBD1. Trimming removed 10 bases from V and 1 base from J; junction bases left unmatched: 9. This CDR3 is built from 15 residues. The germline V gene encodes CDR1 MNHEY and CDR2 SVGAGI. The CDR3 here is CANSPGTGGSYEQYF. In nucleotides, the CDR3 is TGTGCCAACAGCCCCGGGACAGGGGGGTCCTACGAGCAGTACTTC.

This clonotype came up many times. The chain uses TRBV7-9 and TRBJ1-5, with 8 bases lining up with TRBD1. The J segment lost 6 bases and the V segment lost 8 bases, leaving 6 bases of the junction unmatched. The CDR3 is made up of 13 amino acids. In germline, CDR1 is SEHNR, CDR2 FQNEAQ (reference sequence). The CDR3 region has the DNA TGTGCCAGCGCGACAGGGGCGGGTCAGCCCCAGCATTTT. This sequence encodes CASATGAGQPQHF.

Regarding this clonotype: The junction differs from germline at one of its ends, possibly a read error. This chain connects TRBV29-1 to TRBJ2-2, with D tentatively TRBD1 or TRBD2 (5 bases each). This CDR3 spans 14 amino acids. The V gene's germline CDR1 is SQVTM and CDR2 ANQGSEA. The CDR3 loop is CSVPGRLDTGELFF. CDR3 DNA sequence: TGCAGCGTTCCGGGACGGCTGGACACTGGGGAGCTGTTTTTT.

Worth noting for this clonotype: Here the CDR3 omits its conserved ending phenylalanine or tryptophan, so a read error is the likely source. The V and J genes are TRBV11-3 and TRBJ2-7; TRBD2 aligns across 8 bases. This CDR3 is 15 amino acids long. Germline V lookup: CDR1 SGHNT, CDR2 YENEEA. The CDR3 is CASSLGTSGPYEQYI. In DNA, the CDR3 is TGTGCCAGCAGCTTAGGCACTAGCGGCCCCTACGAACAGTACATC.

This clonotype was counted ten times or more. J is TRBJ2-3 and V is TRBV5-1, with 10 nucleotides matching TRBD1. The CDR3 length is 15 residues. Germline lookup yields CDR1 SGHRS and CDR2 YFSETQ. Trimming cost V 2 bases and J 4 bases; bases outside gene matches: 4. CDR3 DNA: TGCGCCAGCAGCTTCCCGGACAGGGGGGCAGATACGCAGTATTTT. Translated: CASSFPDRGADTQYF.